The 24 T cell receptor beta chains presented below share a single source sample, sequenced in a study of human T cells and chemical hapten exposure. The study extracted total RNA from unfractionated whole blood. Attachment of unique molecular identifiers to individual cDNA molecules was performed in the library. TCRdb fed the reads into MiXCR, producing one record per CDR3 protein. The profile shows about 120,000 distinct CDR3 sequences, more than 8.5% of them singletons. Specimen: whole blood. These receptors were collected from a human donor in good health. Some clones in this sample may be carry-over from other donors' samples.

In this sample, this clonotype turned up many times. The V gene is TRBV7-4, the J gene TRBJ1-2, with TRBD1 identical over 7 bases. Germline V gene sequence: CDR1 SGHVT, CDR2 SQSDAQ. The CDR3 extends over 17 amino acids. The junction had 15 bases not matched to a gene; V was cut back by 1 base and J by 7 bases. CDR3 sequence: CASSLGTGAYHISGYTF. The CDR3 nucleotides are TGTGCCAGCAGCTTAGGGACAGGAGCATACCACATTAGTGGCTACACCTTC.

The chain recombines TRBV18 with TRBJ2-1, with D maybe TRBD1 (6 bases). Trimming left V 6 bases short and J 8 bases short, with 14 bases between. From germline, CDR1 is KGHSH and CDR2 LQKENI. This CDR3 contains 13 residues. The CDR3 DNA reads as TGTGCCAGCTCCCAGGACAGTCGGGATGAGCAGTTCTTC. This sequence encodes CASSQDSRDEQFF.

In its sample, this clonotype was seen many times. The genes are TRBV20-1 and TRBJ2-1, with a possible D match to TRBD2 (6 bases). The V end was cut by 6 bases, the J end by 3 bases, with 15 bases between. CDR1 is DFQATT and CDR2 is SNEGSKA in the germline V gene (reference sequence). The CDR3 length is 14 residues. In DNA form, the CDR3 reads TGCAGTGCACCCGGGACTCTGGACTACAATGAGCAGTTCTTC. Translated, it gives CSAPGTLDYNEQFF.

The chain has TRBV21-1 and TRBJ2-3; the table's TRBD2 call for D was not verified on the DNA. TRBV21-1 is a recognized pseudogene. This CDR3 comprises 14 residues. The CDR3 loop reads CASSKRAHTDTQYF. DNA for the CDR3: TGTGCCAGCAGCAAGCGGGCCCACACAGATACGCAGTATTTT.

This sequence joins TRBV19 and TRBJ2-5; a weak D match, TRBD1 (7 bases). Trimming pared 6 bases from V and 2 bases from J, leaving 16 bases between. CDR1 is LNHDA, CDR2 SQIVND, per germline (reference sequence). The CDR3 has 15 residues. CDR3 residues: CASSVQGGSQETQYF. CDR3 sequence (DNA): TGTGCCAGTAGCGTGCAGGGGGGTTCTCAAGAGACCCAGTACTTC. The entire variable domain, with the rest obtained from reference TRBV19 and TRBJ2-5, is as follows: DGGITQSPKYLFRKEGQNVTLSCEQNLNHDAMYWYRQDPGQGLRLIYYSQIVNDFQKGDIAEGYSVSREKKESFPLTVTSAQKNPTAFYLCASSVQGGSQETQYFGPGTRLLVL.

This clonotype was seen only a few times. This chain joins TRBV10-3 and TRBJ1-2; no firm D call. The germline V and J ends were trimmed by 3 bases and 4 bases, with 12 bases remaining between them. The length of the CDR3 is 14 residues. Germline lookup yields CDR1 ENHRY and CDR2 SYGVKD. The DNA for the CDR3 is TGTGCCATCAGTGACTCGGGTAAAGGCTATGGCTACACCTTC. Protein: CAISDSGKGYGYTF.

The CDR3 protein is CASSLGDRGLNEQFF. Here the CDR3 DNA reads TGTGCCAGCAGCTTGGGGGACAGGGGTTTGAATGAGCAGTTCTTC. The rearrangement joins TRBV5-4 to TRBJ2-1, with 10 positions matching TRBD1. This CDR3 is 15 amino acids long. Germline V gene sequence: CDR1 SGHNT, CDR2 YYREEE (reference sequence). The J segment lost 7 bases and the V segment lost 0 bases, leaving 4 bases of the junction unmatched.

This clonotype was seen at least ten times. The chain is built from TRBV12-3 or TRBV12-4 and TRBJ1-6; the D gene is possibly TRBD1 (6 bases). The CDR3 is made up of 13 amino acids. Between the trimmed V and J ends, which lost 7 bases and 8 bases, there was a span of 12 bases. CDR3 sequence: CASTTQGYSPLHF. The CDR3 nucleotides are TGTGCCAGCACCACACAGGGATATTCACCCCTCCACTTT.

This clonotype was observed at least ten times. The CDR3 reads CASSLLGETYNEQFF. CDR3 sequence (DNA): TGTGCCAGCAGTTTACTAGGGGAAACCTACAATGAGCAGTTCTTC. The V and J genes are TRBV27 and TRBJ2-1; D is possibly TRBD1 (5 bases). Trimming took off 2 bases at V and 2 bases at J, with 10 bases between the two ends. The V gene's germline CDR1 is MNHEY and CDR2 SMNVEV (reference sequence). CDR3 length: 15 amino acids.

V usage is TRBV6-5 and J usage is TRBJ1-6, with D perhaps TRBD1 (5 bases). Per the germline V gene, CDR1 is MNHEY and CDR2 is SVGAGI. Trimming took off 6 bases at V and 14 bases at J, with 17 bases between the two ends. This CDR3 is 13 amino acids long. In DNA form, the CDR3 reads TGTGCCAGCAGCCAGTCAGGGTATACGGCCCTCCACTTT. Translated, it gives CASSQSGYTALHF.

The chain joins TRBV25-1 to TRBJ2-5; D gene uncertain. The V gene lost 2 bases and the J gene lost 2 bases, with 9 bases spanning the gap. Per germline, CDR1 MGHDK and CDR2 SYGVNS. This CDR3 is built from 14 residues. In DNA, the CDR3 is TGTGCCAGCAGTGAAAGTGGGATTCAAGAGACCCAGTACTTC. Its protein is CASSESGIQETQYF.

V and J are TRBV29-1 and TRBJ2-1; 10 bases line up with TRBD2. The V gene's germline CDR1 is SQVTM and CDR2 ANQGSEA. Trimming at V came to 1 base and at J to 8 bases, leaving 5 bases not matched to a gene. The CDR3 consists of 14 residues. The CDR3 nucleotides are TGCAGCGTTGAAGGAGCGGGGGGGGGAGATGAGCAGTTCTTC. This gives the protein CSVEGAGGGDEQFF.

This clonotype came up a few times. The chain has TRBV6-6 and TRBJ2-7; D possibly uses TRBD1 or TRBD2 (6 bases each). V lost 2 bases and J lost 1, with 18 bases in between. The CDR3 consists of 17 residues. The germline V gene encodes CDR1 MNHNY and CDR2 SVGAGI (reference sequence). CDR3 region: CASSYPGGGRESYEQYF. CDR3 nucleotide sequence: TGTGCCAGCAGTTACCCCGGAGGGGGGCGGGAATCCTACGAGCAGTACTTC.

The rearrangement links TRBV5-1 to TRBJ2-2; maybe TRBD1 (5 bases). Germline CDR1 SGHRS, CDR2 YFSETQ. V shed 2 bases and J shed 4 bases, with 15 bases lying between them. The CDR3 length is 16 residues. The CDR3 region is CASSFRALLPTGELFF. The CDR3 bases are TGCGCCAGCAGCTTCAGGGCCCTCCTGCCCACCGGGGAGCTGTTTTTT. Full variable domain (outside the CDR3, taken from reference TRBV5-1 and TRBJ2-2): KAGVTQTPRYLIKTRGQQVTLSCSPISGHRSVSWYQQTPGQGLQFLFEYFSETQRNKGNFPGRFSGRQFSNSRSEMNVSTLELGDSALYLCASSFRALLPTGELFFGEGSRLTVL.

This clonotype was detected ten times or more. The V call is TRBV7-9, the J call TRBJ2-7, with TRBD2 matching over 11 bases. The germline gives CDR1 SEHNR, CDR2 FQNEAQ (reference sequence). The CDR3 totals 15 residues. V trimming: 6 bases; J trimming: 2 bases; junction bases outside the gene matches: 6. The CDR3 spells CASSPTSGRPYEQYF. In DNA form, the CDR3 reads TGTGCCAGCAGTCCTACTAGCGGGAGACCCTACGAGCAGTACTTC. Combining the CDR3 with reference TRBV7-9 and TRBJ2-7 gives the whole variable domain DTGVSQNPRHKITKRGQNVTFRCDPISEHNRLYWYRQTLGQGPEFLTYFQNEAQLEKSRLLSDRFSAERPKGSFSTLEIQRTEQGDSAMYLCASSPTSGRPYEQYFGPGTRLTVT.

The chain links TRBV14 to TRBJ1-1; D is uncertain. The germline V gene has CDR1 SGHDN and CDR2 FVKESK. V lost 4 bases and J 1 base, leaving 7 bases between the germline ends. CDR3 length: 13 residues. The CDR3 is CASSPEANTEAFF. CDR3 sequence (DNA): TGTGCCAGCAGCCCCGAGGCGAACACTGAAGCTTTCTTT.

The sample holds many counts of this clonotype. CDR3 in DNA: TGCAGCGATAGCGCGGGACAGGGCTATGGCTACACCTTC. Translated: CSDSAGQGYGYTF. This rearrangement joins TRBV29-1 to TRBJ1-2; 9 bases match TRBD1. The CDR3 extends over 13 amino acids. V shed 7 bases and J 4 bases; nucleotides not matched to a gene: 7. Germline CDR1 and CDR2: SQVTM and ANQGSEA.

This chain uses TRBV4-1 with TRBJ2-7, with TRBD2 as a possible D gene (6 bases). Germline V gene data show CDR1 as MGHRA and CDR2 as YSYEKL. The CDR3 has 16 residues. The V end was cut by 1 base, the J end by 0 bases, with 13 bases between. In DNA, the CDR3 is TGCGCCAGCAGCCAAGGAGGGGCGGGAACCTCCTACGAGCAGTACTTC. This codes for CASSQGGAGTSYEQYF.

This clonotype came up once. The chain joins TRBV12-3 or TRBV12-4 to TRBJ2-1, with 9 bases lining up with TRBD1. The length of the CDR3 is 13 residues. V trimming: 6 bases; J trimming: 7 bases; junction bases outside the gene matches: 4. The CDR3 region has the DNA TGTGCCAGCAGCTACAGGGGGCGGAATGAGCAGTTCTTC. As protein: CASSYRGRNEQFF.

This clonotype showed up many times. This chain uses TRBV20-1 with TRBJ2-7; no clear D. The germline CDR1 and CDR2 sequences are DFQATT and SNEGSKA (reference sequence). The CDR3 is made up of 11 amino acids. V was trimmed by 3 bases and J by 3 bases, leaving 6 bases between them. CDR3 in amino acids: CSASFDYEQYF. CDR3 sequence (DNA): TGCAGTGCTAGTTTCGACTACGAGCAGTACTTC.

This clonotype has only a few counts. V is TRBV20-1 and J is TRBJ2-5, with TRBD1 matching over 10 bases. Looked up from germline, CDR1 is DFQATT and CDR2 is SNEGSKA (reference sequence). The V segment lost 3 bases and the J segment 4 bases; nucleotides outside the gene matches: 5. CDR3 length: 14 residues. The CDR3 DNA reads TGCAGTGCTAGCCCCAGGACAGGGGGAGAGACCCAGTACTTC. The encoded protein is CSASPRTGGETQYF.

This clonotype was seen at least ten times. This chain uses TRBV4-3 with TRBJ2-7, with 11 bases that match TRBD1. This CDR3 contains 15 residues. V lost 0 bases, J lost 3 bases, and 1 base stayed unmatched. Per germline, CDR1 LGHNA and CDR2 YSLEER. The CDR3 DNA sequence: TGCGCCAGCAGCCAAGACGGGACAGGGGGCTACGAGCAGTACTTC. This codes for CASSQDGTGGYEQYF.

This clonotype turned up a few times. J is TRBJ2-3 and V is TRBV15; either TRBD1 or TRBD2 may supply D (5 bases each). V lost 1 base and J 6 bases, leaving 17 bases between the germline ends. This CDR3 is 16 amino acids long. CDR1 and CDR2 from the germline V gene are LNHNV and YYDKDF (reference sequence). As DNA, the CDR3 is TGTGCCACCAGCAGAGCCCGACCCTGGGGGTCCGATACGCAGTATTTT. As protein: CATSRARPWGSDTQYF.

This clonotype was counted many times. The chain carries TRBV12-3 or TRBV12-4 and TRBJ1-4; D remains unclear. The CDR3 consists of 14 residues. Deletions cut 6 bases from V and 0 bases from J, with 8 bases between. In DNA form, the CDR3 reads TGTGCCAGCAGCCGGCTTGCAACTAATGAAAAACTGTTTTTT. Translated, it gives CASSRLATNEKLFF.